This paragraph covers one T cell receptor beta chain sequence. Its specificity is unknown. The sample belongs to a study of blood T cells in healthy people across ages. Overall study findings and caveats: With age, beta diversity per million T cells declined roughly linearly, significantly by 30 to 40. Unsorted PBMC material precluded a definitive naive versus antigen-experienced comparison. Fewer expanded clones and more diversity marked long-lived versus aged donors.

Per individual sample, total RNA of at least 5.5 micrograms was extracted. It was with a sample-barcoded 5' primer and a J-beta primer mix that a second PCR of about 7 to 12 cycles was run. Each CDR3 protein is one row after TCRdb ran MiXCR on the 5' RACE reads. Among about 1.5 million distinct CDR3 sequences listed, approximately 43% were seen once. This CDR3 has 14 residues. Per the germline V gene, CDR1 is SGHDT and CDR2 is YYEEEE. The V end was cut by 0 bases, the J end by 8 bases, with 12 bases between. The sample comprised blood. The chain is built from TRBV5-6 and TRBJ2-1, with unresolved D. The sequence was collected from a woman between 18 and 30 years old in good health. In DNA form, the CDR3 reads TGTGCCAGCAGCTTGGTTGAGATGCATTATGAGCAGTTCTTC. It specifies CASSLVEMHYEQFF.